This T cell receptor (beta chain) was sequenced during a study of T-cell memory formation after mild COVID-19. Study overall: TCR clusters were mostly donor specific. Whole-study results and caveats: Contracting clones from day 15 to 85 showed balanced CD4/CD8; later expanders favored CD4+.

This CDR3 has 13 amino acids. CDR1 DFQATT and CDR2 SNEGSKA come from the germline V gene (reference sequence). V lost 0 bases and J 4 bases, leaving 9 bases between the germline ends. A remark on this clonotype: Its antigen is undetermined.

TCRdb analysed the 5' RACE reads with MiXCR anew, one entry per CDR3 protein. The data hold around 320,000 distinct CDR3 sequences, with roughly an eighth observed a single time. This chain connects TRBV20-1 to TRBJ2-5; D remains unclear. The material sequenced was PBMCs or a T cell subset sorted from them (not recorded which). The clonotype originates from a man younger than 35 who had mild COVID-19 (a few samples of this study predate the infection). Cell type and time point are not known. This chain's CDR3 is CSARDVNPETQYF. Written as DNA, the CDR3 is TGCAGTGCTAGAGATGTGAACCCAGAGACCCAGTACTTC.